Described below is a single T cell receptor (beta chain) sequence and its context. What antigen it recognizes has not been identified. No base-level quality is on record; no much larger clone is a single base apart. CD8 naive samples were obtained by positive selection for CCR7 among CD45RO-negative cells, yielding a CD45RA+CCR7+ population from which TemRA cells were excluded. The donors were healthy, HIV-negative adults with no recently reported acute infections or vaccinations. Every donor was a Caucasian adult living in Nashville, Tennessee, USA. Blood was collected by leukapheresis, and PBMCs were isolated by Ficoll-Histopaque density gradient centrifugation and then cryopreserved in liquid nitrogen vapor phase. Analytical flow cytometry was used to check the purity and quantity of every magnetically sorted T cell population. From each sorted fraction, genomic DNA was isolated and quantified by UV absorbance on a Nanodrop 2000c.

TCR CDR3 regions were amplified from genomic DNA by multiplex PCR using the deep immunoSEQ assay. For each cell subset, the extracted genomic DNA was distributed evenly across all wells of several immunoSEQ 96-well plates, and each plate served as one replicate. For sorted subsets, 150 to 200 ng genomic DNA, equal to some 28,000 T cell genomes, was loaded into each replicate PCR. Purified libraries were quantified with a Qubit 3.0 fluorometer, sized on a Bioanalyzer 2100, and re-quantified with the KAPA Library Quantification kit. A separate single-read 150-cycle Illumina NextSeq 550 flow cell was used to sequence each immunoSEQ 96-well plate. The study's processing was this. Because the immunoSEQ output held only junctional sequences and lacked quality scores, the filtering could not match the filtering applied to full-length reads. Sequences were annotated with PyIR, a Python wrapper for IgBLAST v1.9, using IMGT germline references to assign V/J genes and CDR3. Reads were removed for weak V/J assignments (E-value above 1e-6), missing CDR3, stop codons, out-of-frame junctions, or ambiguous translated residues. A V3J clonotype was defined by an identical inferred V gene, J gene, and CDR3 amino acid sequence. Percentage overlap between repertoires was calculated by dividing the number of shared unique clonotypes by the size of the smaller repertoire. Three approaches were used to assess repertoire richness: RTK rarefaction, the Chao1 estimator, and Recon v2.1 estimates of unobserved clonotypes. Generation probabilities for all TCRbeta clonotypes obtained by the gDNA method from a handful of donors were computed using OLGA. TCRdb took over this immuneACCESS table, retaining in-frame rearrangements with V and J assigned. Such tables are incomplete; in checked studies, under half of the missing clones stem from an unresolved V gene, and the remainder is unexplained. That table furnishes V, J and clone size, whereas the DNA furnished D and trimming. This sample gives more than 600,000 clones in total; about 91% of them show up just once. Nearly 25% of the sample is in the top ten clones.

This record belongs to a study of shared clonotypes between healthy human individuals (dated by TCRdb to about 2020). Looking at the study overall: Two women and a few men aged 18 to 49 years were included in the cohort. Between about 0.94 and 8.9 billion PBMCs per donor were obtained by leukapheresis. To increase sequencing depth and limit assay-specific biases, different laboratories used diverse techniques to prepare libraries and sequence TCR repertoires. To estimate repertoire size and how much clonotype sharing occurs between individuals, the study deeply sequenced the blood TCR repertoires of five healthy adults. Per donor, three plates each were used for CD4 naive and CD4 memory, two for CD8 naive, and one for CD8 memory.

What the work shows at the level of the full study, not this receptor alone: Sampling was restricted to blood, and TCR repertoires in tissues likely differ from the TCR repertoires found in blood. Approximately 5% of naive CD4, 3% to 4% of naive CD8, around 2.3% of memory CD4, and about 0.4% of memory CD8 clonotypes were shared across several donors. Compared with non-shared clonotypes, clonotypes shared by all four sorted-subset donors had higher generation probabilities. The genetic and exposure-history diversity represented was limited by the small number of donors. Larger estimated clonotype richness was generally found for naive subsets than for memory subsets. Incomplete sequencing was indicated by rarefaction of sorted-subset datasets, despite the large sequencing depth. Pairwise subsampling indicated that sequencing depth was expected to affect the degree of clonotype sharing among donors.

Reading the germline V gene gives CDR1 SGHTA and CDR2 FQGTGA. The CDR3 numbers 14 residues from cysteine through phenylalanine. CDR3 DNA is the only sequence kept; it has 42 bases, read in frame from the first base. The V end loses 5 bases and the J end loses 3 bases, and a stretch of 13 bases separates them. Sequencing was done on a sample of naive CD8+ T cells sorted from blood. According to the study, the label for this sample's cell subset or site signals: CD45RA+CCR7+. This clonotype was sampled from a man aged 30-40 years in good health. The chain is encoded by TRBV7-3 joined to TRBJ1-1, and perhaps TRBD1 as D gene, on 5 matching bases. The DNA sequence is given as TGTGCCAGCAGCCAGCTAGCGGGGGACACTGAAGCTTTCTTT. Its amino acids are CASSQLAGDTEAFF.